Below are 28 T cell receptor beta chains sequenced from a single sample in a study of CD8 T cells in ankylosing spondylitis. TCRdb re-called the 5' RACE reads with MiXCR, one entry per CDR3 protein. Counted here are about 140,000 distinct CDR3 sequences, around a third occurring once; the ten biggest clones make up about 6%. Sequencing input: synovial fluid, either unsorted or a sorted T cell fraction (not recorded which). The receptor source for this set is a male donor with ankylosing spondylitis.

This clonotype has a count of ten or more. The chain uses TRBV2 and TRBJ2-1; maybe TRBD1 (6 bases). This CDR3 is 11 amino acids long. Trimming cost V 6 bases and J 12 bases, with 12 bases left between them. CDR1 is SNHLY, CDR2 FYNNEI, per germline. The CDR3 DNA is TGTGCCAGCAGGGAACAGGGCGGGCAGTTCTTC. Its protein product is CASREQGGQFF.

The J gene is TRBJ2-7, the V gene TRBV20-1; 11 nucleotides match TRBD2. Germline V lookup: CDR1 DFQATT, CDR2 SNEGSKA (reference sequence). V lost 3 bases and J lost 2; bases outside the gene matches: 3. The CDR3 has 14 residues. CDR3 sequence reads: CSASSTSGAYEQYF. DNA for the CDR3: TGCAGTGCTAGTTCGACTAGCGGGGCCTACGAGCAGTACTTC.

The chain links TRBV18 to TRBJ1-2; D is unresolved. The V gene's germline CDR1 is KGHSH and CDR2 LQKENI. Trimming left V 2 bases short and J 5 bases short, with 6 bases between. The CDR3 spans 12 residues. The CDR3 sequence is CASSPTGYGYTF. CDR3 coding DNA: TGTGCCAGCTCACCAACGGGGTATGGCTACACCTTC.

In its sample, this clonotype was seen a few times. The V call is TRBV5-4, the J call TRBJ1-2; the D is unclear. Trimming removed 0 bases at V and 7 bases at J, with 10 bases between. Germline V gives CDR1 SGHNT, CDR2 YYREEE (reference sequence). There are 13 residues in the CDR3. The CDR3 DNA reads as TGTGCCAGCAGCTTGGGTATCAGTGGTGGCTACACCTTC. Translated: CASSLGISGGYTF. Full variable domain (remainder filled in from reference TRBV5-4 and TRBJ1-2): ETGVTQSPTHLIKTRGQQVTLRCSSQSGHNTVSWYQQALGQGPQFIFQYYREEENGRGNFPPRFSGLQFPNYSSELNVNALELDDSALYLCASSLGISGGYTFGSGTRLTVV.

V usage is TRBV3-1 and J usage is TRBJ1-4; D gene unclear. V gave up 0 bases and J gave up 7 bases, with 15 bases separating them. Germline V gene lookup returns CDR1 LGHDT and CDR2 YNNKEL (reference sequence). The CDR3 is made up of 16 amino acids. CDR3 in amino acids: CASSQDREWRSEKLFF. CDR3 sequence (DNA): TGTGCCAGCAGCCAAGATCGGGAGTGGAGAAGTGAAAAACTGTTTTTT.

This clonotype was picked up a small number of times. A read error may produce the germline difference seen at one junction end. The chain combines TRBV5-6 with TRBJ1-1, with D possibly being TRBD1 (6 bases). Germline V gives CDR1 SGHDT, CDR2 YYEEEE. There are 15 residues in the CDR3. The CDR3 is CASTLRGGMKTEAFF. As DNA, the CDR3 is TGTGCCAGCACCCTGAGAGGGGGTATGAAGACTGAAGCTTTCTTT.

This clonotype was picked up many times. J is TRBJ2-5 and V is TRBV29-1; D not resolved. The germline gives CDR1 SQVTM, CDR2 ANQGSEA. This CDR3 has 12 residues. V shed 8 bases and J shed 5 bases, with 15 bases lying between them. The CDR3 protein is CSSRTVGETQYF. Here the CDR3 DNA reads TGCAGCTCGAGGACCGTGGGGGAGACCCAGTACTTC. The complete variable domain, with remaining parts taken from reference TRBV29-1 and TRBJ2-5, reads SAVISQKPSRDICQRGTSLTIQCQVDSQVTMMFWYRQQPGQSLTLIATANQGSEATYESGFVIDKFPISRPNLTFSTLTVSNMSPEDSSIYLCSSRTVGETQYFGPGTRLLVL.

The chain combines TRBV21-1 with TRBJ2-7; TRBD1 is the table's D call and was not checked against the DNA. TRBV21-1 is described as a pseudogene. The CDR3 loop spans 16 amino acids. The CDR3 loop reads CASSKGTGGNPGEQYF. CDR3 nucleotides: TGTGCCAGCAGCAAAGGGACAGGGGGCAACCCCGGCGAGCAGTACTTC.

This clonotype was found a few times. The rearrangement joins TRBV29-1 to TRBJ2-1; D remains ambiguous. The CDR3 is 13 amino acids. The germline V gene encodes CDR1 SQVTM and CDR2 ANQGSEA. Trimming took 3 bases from V and 3 from J, leaving 9 bases between them. CDR3 nucleotide sequence: TGCAGCGTTGAGAAAAGCCGCTACAATGAGCAGTTCTTC. Translating it yields CSVEKSRYNEQFF.

The chain employs TRBV18 and TRBJ1-4; D is possibly TRBD1 (5 bases). Trimming cost V 4 bases and J 4 bases, with 7 bases left between them. CDR1 is KGHSH and CDR2 is LQKENI in the germline V gene. The CDR3 loop spans 13 amino acids. As DNA, the CDR3 is TGTGCCAGCTCACTTGACAGTAATGAAAAACTGTTTTTT. Its translation is CASSLDSNEKLFF. The variable domain in full, completed from reference TRBV18 and TRBJ1-4, reads NAGVMQNPRHLVRRRGQEARLRCSPMKGHSHVYWYRQLPEEGLKFMVYLQKENIIDESGMPKERFSAEFPKEGPSILRIQQVVRGDSAAYFCASSLDSNEKLFFGSGTQLSVL.

The sample holds many counts of this clonotype. The CDR3, as DNA: TGCAGTGCTAGAAGTTTGGACAGGGGGGATGATTCACCCCTCCACTTT. This codes for CSARSLDRGDDSPLHF. This chain uses TRBV20-1 with TRBJ1-6, with 10 bases lining up with TRBD1. The CDR3 consists of 16 residues. J was trimmed by 8 bases and V by 2 bases; bases with no gene match: 9. Germline V gives CDR1 DFQATT, CDR2 SNEGSKA (reference sequence).

This sequence joins TRBV12-3 or TRBV12-4 and TRBJ2-6, with D possibly matching TRBD2 (6 bases). CDR3 length: 15 residues. Trimming stripped 5 bases from V and 2 bases from J, with 10 bases between. CDR3 DNA sequence: TGTGCCAGCAGTGGTGGGGGGACTGGGGCCAACGTCCTGACTTTC. Translating it yields CASSGGGTGANVLTF.

The chain uses TRBV24-1 and TRBJ2-5; D is possibly TRBD2 (5 bases). This CDR3 is 16 amino acids long. The V gene's germline CDR1 is KGHDR and CDR2 SFDVKD. V was shortened by 0 bases and J by 5 bases, with 15 bases between the two germline ends. The CDR3: CATSDLYGVGWETQYF. The CDR3 nucleotides read TGTGCCACCAGTGATTTGTACGGGGTAGGTTGGGAGACCCAGTACTTC.

The table lists this clonotype with a few counts. The chain is built from TRBV20-1 and TRBJ1-6; D might be TRBD1 (5 bases). The V gene's germline CDR1 is DFQATT and CDR2 SNEGSKA (reference sequence). This CDR3 has 13 amino acids. V was pared by 3 bases and J by 6 bases, with 9 bases between. The CDR3 spells CSASQGGNSPLHF. DNA of the CDR3: TGCAGTGCTAGCCAGGGCGGTAATTCACCCCTCCACTTT.

This clonotype appeared a few times. The chain carries TRBV20-1 and TRBJ2-1; 11 bases fit TRBD2. From germline, CDR1 is DFQATT and CDR2 SNEGSKA (reference sequence). The CDR3 is 20 residues long. J lost 0 bases, V lost 1 base, and 14 bases had no gene match. CDR3 in DNA: TGCAGTGCTAGAGGAATAGCGGGAGGGCAGCGAGGGCTCTCCTACAATGAGCAGTTCTTC. Translated, it gives CSARGIAGGQRGLSYNEQFF.

The sample holds a few counts of this clonotype. The rearrangement joins TRBV6-1 to TRBJ2-5; a weak D match, TRBD1 (7 bases). V was shortened by 8 bases and J by 1 base, with 14 bases between the two germline ends. The germline CDR1 and CDR2 sequences are MNHNS and SASEGT. The CDR3 length is 14 residues. The DNA of the CDR3 is TGTGCCAGCGGGGGGCGGGACAGCCAAGAGACCCAGTACTTC. Translating it yields CASGGRDSQETQYF.

This clonotype was seen ten or more times. The chain couples TRBV29-1 to TRBJ2-7; D ambiguous. Germline V CDR1 and CDR2: SQVTM, ANQGSEA. Deletions cut 3 bases from V and 7 bases from J, with 10 bases between. The CDR3 loop spans 11 amino acids. The CDR3 coding sequence is TGCAGCGTTGAGGCCCGTTCGGAGCAGTACTTC. Its translation: CSVEARSEQYF.

This clonotype was seen only a few times. The rearrangement links TRBV5-1 to TRBJ2-3; D is possibly TRBD1 or TRBD2 (5 bases each). This CDR3 spans 13 amino acids. Germline CDR1 reads SGHRS; CDR2 reads YFSETQ. V was cut by 3 bases and J by 4 bases, with 9 bases left in between. CDR3 in DNA: TGCGCCAGCAGCTCGGGGCGCGCAGATACGCAGTATTTT. It specifies CASSSGRADTQYF.

This chain links TRBV27 with TRBJ2-7; D not resolved. Germline assignment: CDR1 MNHEY and CDR2 SMNVEV (reference sequence). The CDR3 length is 13 residues. The V and J ends lost 3 bases and 3 bases respectively, with 9 bases between them. CDR3 sequence (DNA): TGTGCCAGCAGTTTCAAGGGCGACTACGAGCAGTACTTC. It translates to CASSFKGDYEQYF.

The chain couples TRBV20-1 to TRBJ2-1, with D possibly TRBD1 on 5 matching bases. Germline lookup yields CDR1 DFQATT and CDR2 SNEGSKA (reference sequence). The CDR3 is made up of 14 amino acids. Between the trimmed V and J ends, which lost 0 bases and 4 bases, there was a span of 10 bases. CDR3 residues: CSAREPTDYNEQFF. The CDR3 bases are TGCAGTGCTAGAGAGCCGACAGATTACAATGAGCAGTTCTTC.

The chain is built from TRBV5-1 and TRBJ2-2; D tentatively fits TRBD1 or TRBD2 (5 bases each). There are 16 residues in the CDR3. Germline lookup yields CDR1 SGHRS and CDR2 YFSETQ. V was trimmed by 2 bases and J by 0 bases, leaving 11 bases between them. CDR3: CASSLTGTANTGELFF. Written as DNA, the CDR3 is TGCGCCAGCAGCTTAACCGGGACGGCGAACACCGGGGAGCTGTTTTTT.

In DNA, the CDR3 is TGTGCCAGCAGCTTAGGGAGGGGGAACACTGAAGCTTTCTTT. Translation: CASSLGRGNTEAFF. This rearrangement joins TRBV7-2 to TRBJ1-1, with a tentative D call TRBD1 (5 bases). V lost 1 base to trimming and J lost 1 base, with 7 bases between them. This CDR3 has 14 residues. Germline CDR1 SGHTA, CDR2 FQGNSA.

Details on this clonotype: Given a much more abundant clone one base away, this may be a read error. In nucleotides, the CDR3 is TGTACCAGCAGTGAAGGCGGGACACTAAATTATGGCTACACCTTC. Protein product: CTSSEGGTLNYGYTF. This chain connects TRBV6-1 to TRBJ1-2; a weak D match, TRBD1 (6 bases). Germline CDR1 is MNHNS and CDR2 is SASEGT. This CDR3 contains 15 residues.

This clonotype was counted a few times. The gene calls are TRBV5-1 and TRBJ2-3; 9 bases fit TRBD1. Germline CDR1 is SGHRS and CDR2 is YFSETQ. This CDR3 is 16 amino acids long. Trimming took 4 bases from V and 4 from J; bases not matched to a gene: 10. CDR3: CASSQLQGAYADTQYF. The CDR3 region has the DNA TGCGCCAGCAGCCAACTACAGGGGGCCTACGCAGATACGCAGTATTTT. Full variable domain (missing parts from reference TRBV5-1 and TRBJ2-3): KAGVTQTPRYLIKTRGQQVTLSCSPISGHRSVSWYQQTPGQGLQFLFEYFSETQRNKGNFPGRFSGRQFSNSRSEMNVSTLELGDSALYLCASSQLQGAYADTQYFGPGTRLTVL.

This clonotype appeared many times. The chain employs TRBV5-1 and TRBJ1-2; no clear D gene. CDR3 length equals 12 residues. The germline CDR1 and CDR2 sequences are SGHRS and YFSETQ. V lost 4 bases and J 4 bases, leaving 8 bases between the germline ends. Here the CDR3 reads CASSPGSYGYTF. CDR3 in DNA: TGCGCCAGCAGCCCCGGGAGCTATGGCTACACCTTC.

The chain employs TRBV12-3 or TRBV12-4 and TRBJ2-5; D is uncertain. With 5 bases removed from V and 4 bases from J, the gap between germline ends came to 11 bases. This CDR3 is 13 amino acids long. CDR3 coding DNA: TGTGCCAGCAGTATTAGCCTGGGAGAGACCCAGTACTTC. Protein: CASSISLGETQYF.

A few counts support this clonotype. The chain employs TRBV6-2 or TRBV6-3 and TRBJ1-1; 7 positions match TRBD1. This CDR3 contains 12 residues. The J segment lost 5 bases and the V segment lost 4 bases, leaving 1 base of the junction unmatched. The germline V gene has CDR1 MNHEY and CDR2 SVGEGT. This CDR3 reads CASSLTGTEAFF. CDR3 sequence (DNA): TGTGCCAGCAGTTTGACAGGGACTGAAGCTTTCTTT.

This clonotype was detected a few times. The gene calls are TRBV4-1 and TRBJ2-1, with TRBD2 identical over 15 bases. Germline-derived CDR1 and CDR2 are MGHRA and YSYEKL. The ends lost 1 base at V and 8 bases at J; junction bases unmatched: 6. The CDR3 consists of 17 residues. The DNA of the CDR3 is TGCGCCAGCAGCCAAGGTTGGACTAGCGGGAGGGCGGATGAGCAGTTCTTC. It yields the protein CASSQGWTSGRADEQFF.